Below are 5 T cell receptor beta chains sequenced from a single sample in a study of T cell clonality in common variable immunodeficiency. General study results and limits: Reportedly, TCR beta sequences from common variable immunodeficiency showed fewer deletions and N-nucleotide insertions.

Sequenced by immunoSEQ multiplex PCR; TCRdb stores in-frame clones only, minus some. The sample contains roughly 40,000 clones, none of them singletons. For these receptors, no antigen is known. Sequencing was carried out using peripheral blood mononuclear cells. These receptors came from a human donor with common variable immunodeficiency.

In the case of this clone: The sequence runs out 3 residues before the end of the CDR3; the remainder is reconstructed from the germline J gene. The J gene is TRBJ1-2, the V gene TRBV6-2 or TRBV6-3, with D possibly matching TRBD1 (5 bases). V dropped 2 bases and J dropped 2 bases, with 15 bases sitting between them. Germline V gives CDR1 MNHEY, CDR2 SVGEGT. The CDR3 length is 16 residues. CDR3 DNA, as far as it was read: TGTGCCAGCAGTTACCCCCCGACAGTTTTAAACTATGGC. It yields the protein CASSYPPTVLNYG. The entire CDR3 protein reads CASSYPPTVLNYGYTF.

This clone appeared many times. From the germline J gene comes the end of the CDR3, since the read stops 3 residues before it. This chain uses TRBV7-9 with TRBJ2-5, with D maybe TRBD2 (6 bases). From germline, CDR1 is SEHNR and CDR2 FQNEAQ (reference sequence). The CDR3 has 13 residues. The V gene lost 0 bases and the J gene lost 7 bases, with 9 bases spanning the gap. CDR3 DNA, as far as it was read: TGTGCCAGCAGCTTAGCGGGAGCGGGGACC. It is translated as CASSLAGAGT. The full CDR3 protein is CASSLAGAGTQYF.

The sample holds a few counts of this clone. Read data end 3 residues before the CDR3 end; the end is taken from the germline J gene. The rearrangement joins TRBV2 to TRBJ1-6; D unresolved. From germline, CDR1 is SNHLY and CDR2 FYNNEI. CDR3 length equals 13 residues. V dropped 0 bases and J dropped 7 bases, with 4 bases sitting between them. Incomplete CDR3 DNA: TGTGCCAGCAGTGAAGCGAGCAATTCACCC. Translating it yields CASSEASNSP. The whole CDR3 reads CASSEASNSPLHF.

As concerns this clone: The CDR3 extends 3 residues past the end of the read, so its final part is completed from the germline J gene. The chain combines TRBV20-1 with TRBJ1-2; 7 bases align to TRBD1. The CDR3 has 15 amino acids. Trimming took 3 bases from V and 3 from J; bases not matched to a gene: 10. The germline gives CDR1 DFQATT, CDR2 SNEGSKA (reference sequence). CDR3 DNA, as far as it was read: TGCAGTGCTAGCACCGGGACAGACTTCGACTATGGC. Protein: CSASTGTDFDYG. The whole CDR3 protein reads CSASTGTDFDYGYTF.

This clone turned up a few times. CDR3 bases read: TGCGCCAGCAGCTTTGCGGACAGGGGGGATGGC. Its protein product is CASSFADRGDG. Given in full, the CDR3 is CASSFADRGDGYTF. The chain carries TRBV5-1 and TRBJ1-2, with 10 nucleotides matching TRBD1. The CDR3 end falls 3 residues outside the read, so it is completed with the germline J gene. The CDR3 length is 14 residues. V lost 2 bases and J lost 6; bases outside the gene matches: 4. Germline V gene lookup returns CDR1 SGHRS and CDR2 YFSETQ.